Listed below are T cell receptor beta chains from one sample, sequenced in a study of T-cell memory formation after mild COVID-19. TCRdb analysed the 5' RACE reads with MiXCR anew, one entry per CDR3 protein. Among roughly 480,000 distinct CDR3 sequences listed, nearly 25% were seen once. Specimen: PBMCs or a T cell subset sorted from them (not recorded which). The receptor set was obtained from an adult woman who had mild COVID-19 (a few samples of this study predate the infection). Cell type and time point are not known. CDR3s include the opening cysteine and the closing phenylalanine or tryptophan. The D gene is left open where the match is weak. Clone size is given for some rows only: seen once, a few or many times, or a class if the clone is expanded.

v_call	j_call	d_call	clone_size	cdr3_nt	cdr3_aa
TRBV2	TRBJ2-1	NA	NA	TGTGCCAGCAGTGTTGCAGACTACAATGAGCAGTTCTTC	CASSVADYNEQFF
TRBV18	TRBJ2-5	NA	few	TGTGCCAGCTCACCACAGGGGAAAGAGACCCAGTACTTC	CASSPQGKETQYF
TRBV12-3/TRBV12-4	TRBJ2-2	NA	NA	TGTGCCAGCAGTATTGGTGGGGCCGGGGAGCTGTTTTTT	CASSIGGAGELFF
TRBV30	TRBJ2-1	NA	NA	TGTGCCTGGAGTGTACTGAGGAACCTTGGCTACAATGAGCAGTTCTTC	CAWSVLRNLGYNEQFF
TRBV5-1	TRBJ1-5	TRBD1	few	TGCGCCAGCAGCTTCGACAGGGATCAGCCCCAGCATTTT	CASSFDRDQPQHF
TRBV20-1	TRBJ2-5	NA	few	TGCAGTGCCCATAACTTACCGGGGCTAGCGTTGGAGACCCAGTACTTC	CSAHNLPGLALETQYF
TRBV24-1	TRBJ2-3	TRBD1	NA	TGTGCCACCAGTGATCCAAATGGGGGGGACAGGGGGTATCTGGATACGCAGTATTTT	CATSDPNGGDRGYLDTQYF
TRBV25-1	TRBJ1-1	NA	NA	TGTGCCAGCAGTGAACAGCGGCTCACTGAAGCTTTCTTT	CASSEQRLTEAFF
TRBV5-4	TRBJ2-7	TRBD2	few	TGTGCCAGCAGCCAGGGACTAGCGGGGCCCCTCTACGAGCAGTACTTC	CASSQGLAGPLYEQYF
TRBV7-2	TRBJ2-1	TRBD2	few	TGTGCCAGCAGCTTAAGGCTAGCGGGCCCCACCTACAATGAGCAGTTCTTC	CASSLRLAGPTYNEQFF
TRBV14	TRBJ2-2	NA	NA	TGTGCCAGCAGCCAAGATGCCATCCACACCGGGGAGCTGTTTTTT	CASSQDAIHTGELFF
TRBV5-1	TRBJ2-7	NA	NA	TGCGCCAGCAGCTTGGTTCCCCCCACCTTTCCTTCGACAGGCGGCGAGCAGTACTTC	CASSLVPPTFPSTGGEQYF
TRBV6-2/TRBV6-3	TRBJ2-7	TRBD1	NA	TGTGCCAGCAGCAACAGGGGCCTTGTAGACGAGCAGTACTTC	CASSNRGLVDEQYF
TRBV20-1	TRBJ2-3	NA	NA	TGCAGTGCTAGAGAGGGGCGGGGCGTTTACACAGATACGCAGTATTTT	CSAREGRGVYTDTQYF
TRBV5-4	TRBJ2-5	TRBD1	NA	TGTGCCAGCAGCTATAGTCTGGGGGACAGCCAGGAGACCCAGTACTTC	CASSYSLGDSQETQYF
TRBV19	TRBJ1-4	NA	NA	TGTGCCAGTAGTATGTACAGAGCTAATGAAAAACTGTTTTTT	CASSMYRANEKLFF
TRBV7-2	TRBJ2-7	NA	few	TGTGCCAGCAGCTTAGCCCCCGGACTGTACGAGCAGTACTTC	CASSLAPGLYEQYF
TRBV24-1	TRBJ2-3	NA	NA	TGTGCCACCAGTGATACCAAACTAGTAGAGGGCACAGATACGCAGTATTTT	CATSDTKLVEGTDTQYF
TRBV7-8	TRBJ1-5	NA	many	TGTGCCAGCAGCCTACTGAGCAATCAGCCCCAGCATTTT	CASSLLSNQPQHF
TRBV12-3/TRBV12-4	TRBJ1-4	NA	NA	TGTGCCAGCAGCTCCCAGGGGTTTATACGGGAAAAACTGTTTTTT	CASSSQGFIREKLFF
TRBV9	TRBJ2-2	NA	many	TGTGCCAGCAGCCAACACACCGGGGAGCTGTTTTTT	CASSQHTGELFF
TRBV20-1	TRBJ1-2	TRBD1	NA	TGCAGTGCTACGGACAGGCTGACTGACTATGGCTACACCTTC	CSATDRLTDYGYTF
TRBV10-3	TRBJ1-6	NA	NA	TGTGCCATCAGTGAGGGGTTGAGTACTAATTCACCCCTCCACTTT	CAISEGLSTNSPLHF
TRBV12-3/TRBV12-4	TRBJ2-7	NA	few	TGTGCCAGCAGTTTATCTCCCCTCAGGGCGTCCTCCTACGAGCAGTACTTC	CASSLSPLRASSYEQYF
TRBV6-2/TRBV6-3	TRBJ1-1	NA	NA	TGTGCCAGCAGGCTTGCTGTGGGGTACACTGAAGCTTTCTTT	CASRLAVGYTEAFF
TRBV12-3/TRBV12-4	TRBJ1-1	NA	NA	TGTGCCAGCAGTTTAGGTAGGGTGCGCGGAGCTTTCTTT	CASSLGRVRGAFF
TRBV9	TRBJ2-5	TRBD2	few	TGTGCCAGCAGTTGGACTAGCGGGGCCCAAGAGACCCAGTACTTC	CASSWTSGAQETQYF
TRBV20-1	TRBJ1-4	TRBD1	few	TGCAGTGCTAAGGACAGGGGAGGAGAAAAACTGTTTTTT	CSAKDRGGEKLFF
TRBV6-5	TRBJ1-2	TRBD1	NA	TGTGCCAGCAGCCCGACAGGGACCTATGGCTACACCTTC	CASSPTGTYGYTF
TRBV5-1	TRBJ1-1	NA	NA	TGCGCCAGCAGCTTGGAAGGACAGATAAACACTGAAGCTTTCTTT	CASSLEGQINTEAFF
TRBV21-1	TRBJ2-2	NA	NA	TGTGCCAGCAGCAAAACCCCCTTTAGCGGGAGCCCGGGCACCGGGGAGCTGTTTTTT	CASSKTPFSGSPGTGELFF
TRBV4-3	TRBJ1-5	NA	few	TGCGCCAGCAGCCAAGATAGAGGGGTTTTGCAGCCCCAGCATTTT	CASSQDRGVLQPQHF
TRBV6-5	TRBJ2-5	NA	NA	TGTGCCAGCAGTCGCCGACTAGGGGCAGAGACCCAGTACTTC	CASSRRLGAETQYF
TRBV6-1	TRBJ2-1	NA	few	TGTGCCAGTCGGGGCAGGGTGGAGAATGAGCAGTTCTTC	CASRGRVENEQFF
TRBV11-3	TRBJ2-3	TRBD1	few	TGTGCCAGCAGCCGAGGGGGCAAGGGAGATACGCAGTATTTT	CASSRGGKGDTQYF
TRBV23-1	TRBJ2-1	TRBD1	few	TGCGCCAGCAGCGAAGGGACAGGGCTCTACAATGAGCAGTTCTTC	CASSEGTGLYNEQFF
TRBV4-1	TRBJ2-3	TRBD2	few	TGCGCCAGCAGCCAAGATCCAGCGGGGGGCACAGATACGCAGTATTTT	CASSQDPAGGTDTQYF
TRBV6-5	TRBJ2-7	NA	NA	TGTGCCAGCAGTTACGGGGGCATAACCCTCGAGCAGTACTTC	CASSYGGITLEQYF
TRBV6-6	TRBJ2-3	TRBD2	few	TGTGCCAGCAGTTACAATAGCGGGAGCTCAGATACGCAGTATTTT	CASSYNSGSSDTQYF
TRBV7-2	TRBJ2-5	NA	NA	TGTGCCAGCAGCTTAGAGGGGAGCTTGGGTCGTGAGTCCCAGTACTTC	CASSLEGSLGRESQYF
TRBV28	TRBJ1-1	NA	NA	TGTGCCACCCTCAAACAGGTTACGAACACTGAAGCTTTCTTT	CATLKQVTNTEAFF
TRBV20-1	TRBJ2-1	NA	few	TGCAGTGCCAGAGGGGGGAGGGCCGGTATCTATGAGCAGTTCTTC	CSARGGRAGIYEQFF
TRBV5-1	TRBJ2-7	NA	NA	TGCGCCAGCAGCTTGCCAGGGGAAAACGAGCAGTACTTC	CASSLPGENEQYF
TRBV19	TRBJ1-5	NA	NA	TGTGCCAGTAGTATCGGGGCCGACAGATGGAATCAGCCCCAGCATTTT	CASSIGADRWNQPQHF
TRBV12-3/TRBV12-4	TRBJ1-1	NA	many	TGTGCCAGCACGTTGGCGGATTGGGCTCAACGACAGGTCTTGAGAGCTTTCTTT	CASTLADWAQRQVLRAFF
TRBV9	TRBJ2-7	NA	NA	TGTGCCAGCAGCCCCCAAAGGGGCTGGGGCTACGAGCAGTACTTC	CASSPQRGWGYEQYF
TRBV7-8	TRBJ1-4	NA	few	TGTGCCAGCAGCCCCCGGGACCCCGAGGGGGAAAAACTGTTTTTT	CASSPRDPEGEKLFF
TRBV12-3/TRBV12-4	TRBJ2-1	NA	once	TGTGCCAGCAGTTTAGGGACACCCAGTCGCAATGAGCAGTTCTTC	CASSLGTPSRNEQFF
TRBV4-2	TRBJ2-1	NA	few	TGTGCCAGCAGCCAAGCACTAGGGGCCAGCTCCTACAATGAGCAGTTCTTC	CASSQALGASSYNEQFF
TRBV3-1	TRBJ2-2	NA	few	TGTGCCAGCAGCCTCCGGGACGCCCATTCCGGGGAGCTGTTTTTT	CASSLRDAHSGELFF
TRBV20-1	TRBJ1-1	NA	NA	TGCAGTGCCAAAGCCGCGACAAGGGCCCTTGAAGCTTTCTTT	CSAKAATRALEAFF
TRBV29-1	TRBJ2-3	NA	few	TGCAGCGTCTATCCTACTATGTTCGAGGCAGATACGCAGTATTTT	CSVYPTMFEADTQYF
TRBV7-3	TRBJ2-1	NA	few	TGTGCCAGCAGCTTTAAAGTCGACCACAATGAGCAGTTCTTC	CASSFKVDHNEQFF
TRBV15	TRBJ1-2	NA	few	TGTGCCACCAGCGTAGAGACAGGCGCCGCTAACTATGGCTACACCTTC	CATSVETGAANYGYTF
TRBV7-9	TRBJ2-7	TRBD1	few	TGTGCCAGCAGCGGACGGACAGGGAGTTCCTACGAGCAGTACTTC	CASSGRTGSSYEQYF
TRBV7-8	TRBJ1-5	NA	few	TGTGCCAGCAGCTTTCTGGACGGGTATAGCAATCAGCCCCAGCATTTT	CASSFLDGYSNQPQHF
TRBV5-8	TRBJ1-4	TRBD1	NA	TGTGCCAGCAGCTTTTTGGACAGGCCTAATGAAAAACTGTTTTTT	CASSFLDRPNEKLFF
TRBV25-1	TRBJ1-2	TRBD1	NA	TGTGCCAGCAGTGATTGGGAGACAGGGGTAAACTATGGCTACACCTTC	CASSDWETGVNYGYTF